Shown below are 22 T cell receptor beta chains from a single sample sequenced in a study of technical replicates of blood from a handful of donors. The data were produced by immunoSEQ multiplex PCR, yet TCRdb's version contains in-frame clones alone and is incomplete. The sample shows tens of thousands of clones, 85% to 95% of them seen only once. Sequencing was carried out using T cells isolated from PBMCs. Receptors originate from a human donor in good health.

In nucleotides, the CDR3 is TGCGCCAGCAGCTTGTTAGGAGCGGTCCCCGGGGAGCTGTTTTTT. Protein: CASSLLGAVPGELFF. The chain combines TRBV5-1 with TRBJ2-2; tentative D call: TRBD2 (5 bases). The V end was cut by 1 base, the J end by 6 bases, with 13 bases between. CDR1 and CDR2 (germline): SGHRS, YFSETQ. The CDR3 has 15 residues.

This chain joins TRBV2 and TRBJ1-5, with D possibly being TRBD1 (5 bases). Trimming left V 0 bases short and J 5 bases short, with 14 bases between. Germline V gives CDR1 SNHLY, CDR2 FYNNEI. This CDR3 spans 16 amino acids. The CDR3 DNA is TGTGCCAGCAGTGAAGCGGGACTAGGGGATTATCAGCCCCAGCATTTT. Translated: CASSEAGLGDYQPQHF.

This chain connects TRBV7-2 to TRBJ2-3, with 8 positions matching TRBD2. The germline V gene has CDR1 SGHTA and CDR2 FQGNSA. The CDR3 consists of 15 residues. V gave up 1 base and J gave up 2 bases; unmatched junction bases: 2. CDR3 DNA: TGTGCCAGCAGCTTAGGACTAGCGTTCACAGATACGCAGTATTTT. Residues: CASSLGLAFTDTQYF.

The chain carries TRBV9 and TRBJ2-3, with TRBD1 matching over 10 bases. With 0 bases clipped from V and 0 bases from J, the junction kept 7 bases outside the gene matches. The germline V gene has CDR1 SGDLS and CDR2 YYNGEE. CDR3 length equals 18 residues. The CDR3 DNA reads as TGTGCCAGCAGCGTAGCCTTGGGACAGGGGCTTAGCACAGATACGCAGTATTTT. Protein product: CASSVALGQGLSTDTQYF.

The CDR3 bases are TGTGCCACCAGCCCCGGGGGTCGGGAGCAGTACTTC. Amino acid sequence: CATSPGGREQYF. V gene TRBV15 combines with J gene TRBJ2-7; D perhaps matches TRBD2 (6 bases). CDR3 length equals 12 residues. V was pared by 5 bases and J by 7 bases, with 12 bases between. The germline gives CDR1 LNHNV, CDR2 YYDKDF (reference sequence). Full variable domain (outside the CDR3, taken from reference TRBV15 and TRBJ2-7): DAMVIQNPRYQVTQFGKPVTLSCSQTLNHNVMYWYQQKSSQAPKLLFHYYDKDFNNEADTPDNFQSRRPNTSFCFLDIRSPGLGDTAMYLCATSPGGREQYFGPGTRLTVT.

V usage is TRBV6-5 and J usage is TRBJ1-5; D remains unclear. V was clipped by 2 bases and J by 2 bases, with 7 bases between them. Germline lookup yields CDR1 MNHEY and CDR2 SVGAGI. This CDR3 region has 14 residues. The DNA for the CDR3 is TGTGCCAGCAGTTACCGGGAGGGCAATCAGCCCCAGCATTTT. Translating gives CASSYREGNQPQHF.

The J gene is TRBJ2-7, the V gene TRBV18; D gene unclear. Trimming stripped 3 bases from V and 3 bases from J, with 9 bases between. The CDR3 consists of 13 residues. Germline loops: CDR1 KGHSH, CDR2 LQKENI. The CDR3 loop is CASSPPASYEQYF. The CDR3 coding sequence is TGTGCCAGCTCACCCCCTGCTAGCTACGAGCAGTACTTC. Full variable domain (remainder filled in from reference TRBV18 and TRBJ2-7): NAGVMQNPRHLVRRRGQEARLRCSPMKGHSHVYWYRQLPEEGLKFMVYLQKENIIDESGMPKERFSAEFPKEGPSILRIQQVVRGDSAAYFCASSPPASYEQYFGPGTRLTVT.

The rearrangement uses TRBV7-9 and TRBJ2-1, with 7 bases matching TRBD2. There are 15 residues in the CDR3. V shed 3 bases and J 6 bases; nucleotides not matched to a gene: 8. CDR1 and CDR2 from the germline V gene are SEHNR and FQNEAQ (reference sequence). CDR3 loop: CASSFKGGPLNEQFF. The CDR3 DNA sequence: TGTGCCAGCAGCTTTAAGGGAGGGCCCCTCAATGAGCAGTTCTTC.

DNA for the CDR3: TGTGCCAGCAGCTTAGCGGTCAGGTACCAAGAGACCCAGTACTTC. This codes for CASSLAVRYQETQYF. The chain couples TRBV7-6 to TRBJ2-5, with unresolved D. Germline lookup yields CDR1 SGHVS and CDR2 FNYEAQ. Between the trimmed V and J ends, which lost 0 bases and 0 bases, there was a span of 8 bases. The CDR3 spans 15 residues.

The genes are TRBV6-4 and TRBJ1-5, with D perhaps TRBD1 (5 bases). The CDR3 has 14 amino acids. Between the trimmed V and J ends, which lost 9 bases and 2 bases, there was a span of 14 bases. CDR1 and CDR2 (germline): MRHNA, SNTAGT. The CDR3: CASRQPTGNQPQHF. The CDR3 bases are TGTGCCAGTAGACAGCCAACGGGCAATCAGCCCCAGCATTTT.

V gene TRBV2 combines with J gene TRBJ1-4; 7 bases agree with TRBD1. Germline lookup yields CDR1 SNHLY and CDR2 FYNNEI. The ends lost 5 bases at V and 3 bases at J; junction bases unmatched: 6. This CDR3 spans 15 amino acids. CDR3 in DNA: TGTGCCAGCAGTACCGAGGGGGCTTCTAATGAAAAACTGTTTTTT. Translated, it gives CASSTEGASNEKLFF.

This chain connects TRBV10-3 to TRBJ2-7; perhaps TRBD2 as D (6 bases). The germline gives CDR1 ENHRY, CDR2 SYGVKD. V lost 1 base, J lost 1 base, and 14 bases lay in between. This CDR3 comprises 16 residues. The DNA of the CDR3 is TGTGCCATCAGTGAGTTCCCAGCGGGTGGGTCCTACGAGCAGTACTTC. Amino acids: CAISEFPAGGSYEQYF.

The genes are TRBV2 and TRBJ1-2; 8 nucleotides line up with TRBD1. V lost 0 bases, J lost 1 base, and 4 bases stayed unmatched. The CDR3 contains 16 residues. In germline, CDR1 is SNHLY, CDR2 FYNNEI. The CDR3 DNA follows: TGTGCCAGCAGTGAAGCCCTGGACAGGGTTAACTATGGCTACACCTTC. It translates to CASSEALDRVNYGYTF.

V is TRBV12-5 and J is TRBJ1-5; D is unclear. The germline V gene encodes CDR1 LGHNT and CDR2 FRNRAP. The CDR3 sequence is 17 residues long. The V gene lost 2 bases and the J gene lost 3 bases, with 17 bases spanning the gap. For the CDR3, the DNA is TGTGCTAGTGGTTTGTGGCCTCAGAGGGCCCACAATCAGCCCCAGCATTTT. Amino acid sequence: CASGLWPQRAHNQPQHF.

The CDR3: CASSRTVADEQFF. In DNA, the CDR3 is TGTGCCAGCAGTAGGACTGTTGCCGATGAGCAGTTCTTC. J is TRBJ2-1 and V is TRBV28, with TRBD2 as a possible D gene (5 bases). Deletions cut 5 bases from V and 8 bases from J, with 13 bases between. The CDR3 runs 13 residues. CDR1 is MDHEN and CDR2 is SYDVKM in the germline V gene. The full variable domain, in which reference TRBV28 and TRBJ2-1 provide the parts outside the CDR3, is DVKVTQSSRYLVKRTGEKVFLECVQDMDHENMFWYRQDPGLGLRLIYFSYDVKMKEKGDIPEGYSVSREKKERFSLILESASTNQTSMYLCASSRTVADEQFFGPGTRLTVL.

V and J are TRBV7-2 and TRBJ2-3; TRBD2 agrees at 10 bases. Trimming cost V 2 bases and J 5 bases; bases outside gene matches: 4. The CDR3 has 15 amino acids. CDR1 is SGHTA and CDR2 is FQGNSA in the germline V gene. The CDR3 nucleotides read TGTGCCAGCAGCTTACTAGCGGGAGTTATAGATACGCAGTATTTT. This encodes CASSLLAGVIDTQYF.

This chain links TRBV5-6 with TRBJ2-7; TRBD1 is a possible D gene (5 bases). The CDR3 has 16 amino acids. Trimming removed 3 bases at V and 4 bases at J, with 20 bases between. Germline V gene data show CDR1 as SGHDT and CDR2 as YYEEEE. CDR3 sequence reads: CASSWGGSKLLYEQYF. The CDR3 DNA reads TGTGCCAGCAGCTGGGGCGGAAGTAAGCTTCTTTACGAGCAGTACTTC.

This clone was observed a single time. The CDR3 nucleotides are TGCAGCGTGGTCGGGACAGGTATTTACGAGCAGTACTTC. Translated: CSVVGTGIYEQYF. The chain employs TRBV29-1 and TRBJ2-7, with TRBD1 identical over 8 bases. Germline assignment: CDR1 SQVTM and CDR2 ANQGSEA. The ends lost 6 bases at V and 4 bases at J; junction bases unmatched: 8. The CDR3 covers 13 residues.

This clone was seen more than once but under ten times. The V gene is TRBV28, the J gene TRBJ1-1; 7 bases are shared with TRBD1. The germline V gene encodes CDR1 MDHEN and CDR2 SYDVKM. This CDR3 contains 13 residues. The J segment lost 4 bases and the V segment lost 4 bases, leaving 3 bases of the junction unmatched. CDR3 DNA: TGTGCCAGCAGTTCTCCAGGGGGCACTGAAGCTTTCTTT. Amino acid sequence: CASSSPGGTEAFF.

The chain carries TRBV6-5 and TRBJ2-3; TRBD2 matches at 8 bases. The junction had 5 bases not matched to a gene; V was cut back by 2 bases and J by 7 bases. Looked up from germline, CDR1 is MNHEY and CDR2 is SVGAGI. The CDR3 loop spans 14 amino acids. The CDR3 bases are TGTGCCAGCAGTTACCCGACGGGAGGGAATACGCAGTATTTT. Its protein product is CASSYPTGGNTQYF.

CDR3 in amino acids: CASSQENYGYTF. CDR3 bases: TGCGCCAGTTCGCAGGAAAACTATGGCTACACCTTC. The chain recombines TRBV5-1 with TRBJ1-2; the D is unclear. This CDR3 has 12 residues. The germline CDR1 and CDR2 sequences are SGHRS and YFSETQ. Trimming cost V 8 bases and J 2 bases, with 10 bases left between them.

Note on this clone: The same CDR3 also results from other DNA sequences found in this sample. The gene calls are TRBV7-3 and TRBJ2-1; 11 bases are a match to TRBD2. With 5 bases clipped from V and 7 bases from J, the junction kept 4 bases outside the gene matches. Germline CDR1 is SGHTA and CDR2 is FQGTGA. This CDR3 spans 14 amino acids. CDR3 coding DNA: TGTGCCAGCAGCCTAGCGGGGGGCCCAAATGAGCAGTTCTTC. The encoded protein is CASSLAGGPNEQFF.